This T cell receptor (beta chain) was sequenced for a study of esophageal squamous cell carcinoma under preoperative chemotherapy. TCRdb itself ran the PCR reads through MiXCR, one entry per CDR3 protein. The sample yields 34,000 or so distinct CDR3 sequences, 52% seen once. Time point in this sample: after preoperative PTX-NDP chemotherapy. This receptor was taken from a human donor with esophageal squamous cell carcinoma. The donor label of this sample is uncertain. The sample was gathered from a patient given preoperative chemotherapy.

In DNA, the CDR3 is TGTGCCAGCAGCCCATACCGCAGGGGGCTTTTAGAGACCCAGACTTTC. It specifies CASSPYRRGLLETQTF. The V call is TRBV7-2, the J call TRBJ2-6; 8 nucleotides match TRBD1. The V gene end was trimmed by 5 bases and the J gene end by 18 bases; junction bases not matched to a gene: 21. CDR1 is SGHTA and CDR2 is FQGNSA in the germline V gene. The CDR3 is 16 residues long.